What follows are 32 T cell receptor beta chains derived from one specimen sequenced in a study of molecular identifiers for immune sequencing clone quantification. Using its own MiXCR run on the PCR reads, TCRdb lists one record per CDR3 protein. The data hold around 89,000 distinct CDR3 sequences, with around 20% observed a single time. The sequenced material came from naive CD8+ T cells from blood, with Jurkat cell RNA spiked in. Subset: FACS-sorted CD8+CD4-CCR7+CD45RA+ naive T cells. The receptors shown here come from a human donor in good health. Some libraries in this study had Jurkat cell RNA spiked in.

The CDR3 loop is CAIKDGTDTQYF. The CDR3 DNA sequence: TGTGCCATCAAGGACGGCACAGATACGCAGTATTTT. The V and J genes are TRBV10-3 and TRBJ2-3; D remains unclear. Trimming stripped 7 bases from V and 1 base from J, with 6 bases between. The germline CDR1 and CDR2 sequences are ENHRY and SYGVKD. This CDR3 comprises 12 residues.

This clonotype has at least ten counts. The CDR3 region is CASSAVQWGEQYF. The CDR3 coding sequence is TGTGCCAGCAGCGCCGTACAGTGGGGCGAGCAGTACTTC. The gene calls are TRBV5-4 and TRBJ2-7, with D uncertain. This CDR3 is 13 amino acids long. CDR1 SGHNT and CDR2 YYREEE come from the germline V gene (reference sequence). V lost 4 bases and J 6 bases, leaving 14 bases between the germline ends. The variable domain in full, with the rest retrieved from reference TRBV5-4 and TRBJ2-7, is ETGVTQSPTHLIKTRGQQVTLRCSSQSGHNTVSWYQQALGQGPQFIFQYYREEENGRGNFPPRFSGLQFPNYSSELNVNALELDDSALYLCASSAVQWGEQYFGPGTRLTVT.

This clonotype was seen ten or more times. The J gene is TRBJ2-7, the V gene TRBV14; 11 bases agree with TRBD1. CDR1 and CDR2 (germline): SGHDN, FVKESK. The J segment lost 5 bases and the V segment lost 3 bases, leaving 9 bases of the junction unmatched. This CDR3 contains 16 residues. As DNA, the CDR3 is TGTGCCAGCAGCCAGAGGACAGGGGGCGCAAGGGACGAGCAGTACTTC. Amino acid sequence: CASSQRTGGARDEQYF.

This clonotype was observed at least ten times. The chain carries TRBV30 and TRBJ2-3, with 9 bases that match TRBD2. This CDR3 region has 15 residues. V gave up 2 bases and J gave up 4 bases; unmatched junction bases: 7. Looked up from germline, CDR1 is GTSNPN and CDR2 is SVGIG (reference sequence). CDR3 sequence reads: CAWSLLAGVSDTQYF. Written as DNA, the CDR3 is TGTGCCTGGAGTCTCTTAGCGGGAGTCTCAGATACGCAGTATTTT.

The chain joins TRBV20-1 to TRBJ1-2; D is undetermined. Germline CDR1 is DFQATT and CDR2 is SNEGSKA (reference sequence). The CDR3 is 13 residues long. Trimming stripped 3 bases from V and 4 bases from J, with 12 bases between. The CDR3 protein is CSARMFESYGYTF. CDR3 DNA: TGCAGTGCTAGGATGTTTGAAAGCTATGGCTACACCTTC.

This clonotype was seen more than once but under ten times. It may be a read error: a sequence one base away is much more abundant. The chain employs TRBV4-1 and TRBJ1-1, with D perhaps matching TRBD1 (5 bases). V lost 4 bases and J 2 bases, leaving 14 bases between the germline ends. CDR3 length: 15 residues. Germline V lookup: CDR1 MGHRA, CDR2 YSYEKL. The CDR3 nucleotides read TGCGCCAGCAGCCTCTACTGGCAGGGAAACACTGAAGCTTTCTTT. Its protein is CASSLYWQGNTEAFF.

This clonotype was counted at least ten times. This chain uses TRBV3-1 with TRBJ2-3, with TRBD2 identical over 10 bases. The CDR3 has 16 amino acids. Germline CDR1 is LGHDT and CDR2 is YNNKEL (reference sequence). V shed 2 bases and J 4 bases; nucleotides not matched to a gene: 6. CDR3 nucleotides: TGTGCCAGCAGCCAACTAGCGGGGGACGTGGCAGATACGCAGTATTTT. It codes for CASSQLAGDVADTQYF.

In this sample, this clonotype turned up many times. V gene TRBV3-1 combines with J gene TRBJ2-7; D is unclear. The V end was cut by 1 base, the J end by 7 bases, with 11 bases between. In germline, CDR1 is LGHDT, CDR2 YNNKEL (reference sequence). The CDR3 is 13 amino acids. The CDR3 nucleotides read TGTGCCAGCAGCCAAGTTGTTGCTCGAGAGCAGTACTTC. As protein: CASSQVVAREQYF.

The sample holds many counts of this clonotype. The chain couples TRBV27 to TRBJ2-7; no clear D gene. Germline V gene data show CDR1 as MNHEY and CDR2 as SMNVEV (reference sequence). The CDR3 contains 15 residues. Trimming shortened V by 0 bases and J by 2 bases, and 11 bases separated the two germline ends. The CDR3 region has the DNA TGTGCCAGCAGTTTATCGATTCAAACGGCCTACGAGCAGTACTTC. This encodes CASSLSIQTAYEQYF.

This clonotype was detected a few times. This may come from a read error, since a much larger clone is one base off. The chain joins TRBV5-1 to TRBJ2-7; 7 nucleotides line up with TRBD1. This CDR3 contains 13 residues. Germline CDR1 is SGHRS and CDR2 is YFSETQ. The CDR3 region has the DNA TGCGCCAACAGCTTCGACAGGGACTACGAGCAGTACTTC. Encoded protein: CANSFDRDYEQYF.

This clonotype was counted at least ten times. The chain joins TRBV5-8 to TRBJ2-3; TRBD2 matches at 12 bases. J was trimmed by 0 bases and V by 0 bases; bases with no gene match: 14. CDR1 is SGHTS and CDR2 is YDEGEE in the germline V gene. This CDR3 is 21 amino acids long. CDR3: CASSLVRSGLAGTSSTDTQYF. The CDR3 bases are TGTGCCAGCAGCTTGGTGAGGTCCGGACTAGCGGGGACCTCTAGCACAGATACGCAGTATTTT.

Ten or more counts support this clonotype. The chain couples TRBV20-1 to TRBJ2-1, with D possibly being TRBD2 (6 bases). Germline V gives CDR1 DFQATT, CDR2 SNEGSKA (reference sequence). The CDR3 is 16 amino acids. Trimming took 2 bases from V and 6 from J, leaving 20 bases between them. The DNA of the CDR3 is TGCAGTGCTAGACCCCACTCAGCGGGCGCCATCAATGAGCAGTTCTTC. Amino acid sequence: CSARPHSAGAINEQFF.

This clonotype was counted many times. The rearrangement links TRBV4-2 to TRBJ2-1, with 8 bases aligning to TRBD1. CDR3 length: 16 amino acids. CDR1 and CDR2 (germline): LGHNA, YNFKEQ. V was clipped by 0 bases and J by 8 bases; unmatched bases: 9. The CDR3 nucleotides read TGTGCCAGCAGCCAAGAGGGTCAGGGGGCTGGTTATGAGCAGTTCTTC. Its translation: CASSQEGQGAGYEQFF.

This sequence joins TRBV15 and TRBJ2-2, with TRBD2 identical over 9 bases. The ends lost 5 bases at V and 7 bases at J; junction bases unmatched: 8. In germline, CDR1 is LNHNV, CDR2 YYDKDF (reference sequence). The CDR3 sequence is 15 residues long. Here the CDR3 reads CATSPGLAVDGELFF. CDR3 DNA sequence: TGTGCCACCAGCCCGGGACTAGCCGTGGACGGGGAGCTGTTTTTT.

Turning to this clonotype: The junction departs from germline at one end; a sequencing error may be responsible. The chain is built from TRBV6-5 and TRBJ2-7; D is possibly TRBD1 or TRBD2 (6 bases each). The CDR3 runs 12 residues. Germline loops: CDR1 MNHEY, CDR2 SVGAGI. CDR3 sequence reads: CGSSYGGWDQCF. Here the CDR3 DNA reads TGTGGCAGCAGTTACGGGGGCTGGGATCAGTGCTTC.

This clonotype was found many times. The CDR3 region has the DNA TGCGCCAGCAGCCGAAAAGGATCAGGCGATAACACCGGGGAGCTGTTTTTT. This encodes CASSRKGSGDNTGELFF. The rearrangement joins TRBV4-3 to TRBJ2-2; the D is unclear. The germline V and J ends were trimmed by 4 bases and 2 bases, with 17 bases remaining between them. The CDR3 has 17 residues. CDR1 LGHNA and CDR2 YSLEER come from the germline V gene.

This clonotype was seen repeatedly, ten times or more. V usage is TRBV7-2 and J usage is TRBJ2-7; D call uncertain. This CDR3 is built from 14 residues. V dropped 3 bases and J dropped 2 bases, with 11 bases sitting between them. CDR1 SGHTA and CDR2 FQGNSA come from the germline V gene. DNA of the CDR3: TGTGCCAGCAGCTTTGGTACAGCCACCTACGAGCAGTACTTC. Protein sequence: CASSFGTATYEQYF.

This clonotype came up many times. V gene TRBV24-1 combines with J gene TRBJ2-3, with 9 bases aligning to TRBD2. The ends lost 1 base at V and 0 bases at J; junction bases unmatched: 7. The germline CDR1 and CDR2 sequences are KGHDR and SFDVKD. CDR3 length equals 18 residues. The CDR3 sequence is CATSDFRTSETSTDTQYF. The CDR3 DNA follows: TGTGCCACCAGTGATTTCCGGACTAGCGAAACTAGCACAGATACGCAGTATTTT.

Turning to this clonotype: A single base separates this from a much larger clone, so it may be a read error. The chain couples TRBV10-3 to TRBJ2-7; D might be TRBD1 (7 bases). Germline assignment: CDR1 ENHRY and CDR2 SYGVKD. This CDR3 contains 15 residues. This chain's CDR3 is CVISSETGRTYEQYF. The CDR3 DNA follows: TGTGTCATCAGTTCCGAGACAGGGAGGACCTACGAGCAGTACTTC.

This clonotype has ten or more counts. This rearrangement joins TRBV7-9 to TRBJ1-4; 7 positions match TRBD1. Losses at the gene ends were 5 bases for V and 6 bases for J; bases not matched to a gene: 12. Germline assignment: CDR1 SEHNR and CDR2 FQNEAQ (reference sequence). The CDR3 covers 16 residues. In nucleotides, the CDR3 is TGTGCCAGCAGCCCGACGGACAGGCCGCTGGATGAAAAACTGTTTTTT. Translation: CASSPTDRPLDEKLFF.

There are many counts of this clonotype. V is TRBV7-2 and J is TRBJ1-1; D is unresolved. Per germline, CDR1 SGHTA and CDR2 FQGNSA. Trimming removed 5 bases from V and 0 bases from J, with 13 bases in between. The CDR3 has 15 amino acids. DNA for the CDR3: TGTGCCAGCAGCCCGCATCACGCAATGAACACTGAAGCTTTCTTT. Its translation: CASSPHHAMNTEAFF.

This clonotype was detected ten times or more. In nucleotides, the CDR3 is TGTGCCAGCAGTTCACAGCGGAACTCCTACGAGCAGTACTTC. Its protein is CASSSQRNSYEQYF. This chain links TRBV28 with TRBJ2-7; TRBD2 is a possible D gene (5 bases). Germline V lookup: CDR1 MDHEN, CDR2 SYDVKM. The CDR3 contains 14 residues. V was shortened by 4 bases and J by 0 bases, with 10 bases between the two germline ends. Full variable domain (remainder filled in from reference TRBV28 and TRBJ2-7): DVKVTQSSRYLVKRTGEKVFLECVQDMDHENMFWYRQDPGLGLRLIYFSYDVKMKEKGDIPEGYSVSREKKERFSLILESASTNQTSMYLCASSSQRNSYEQYFGPGTRLTVT.

This clonotype has ten or more counts. The rearrangement uses TRBV19 and TRBJ1-5, with 8 nucleotides matching TRBD1. Germline CDR1 reads LNHDA; CDR2 reads SQIVND (reference sequence). The ends lost 5 bases at V and 1 base at J; junction bases unmatched: 7. CDR3 length equals 16 residues. CDR3 residues: CASSFSTGGSNQPQHF. In nucleotides, the CDR3 is TGTGCCAGTAGTTTCTCAACAGGGGGGAGCAATCAGCCCCAGCATTTT.

This clonotype was seen ten or more times. The V gene is TRBV30, the J gene TRBJ2-3, with a possible D match to TRBD1 (5 bases). The V end was cut by 2 bases, the J end by 0 bases, with 12 bases between. Germline CDR1 reads GTSNPN; CDR2 reads SVGIG (reference sequence). This CDR3 region has 15 residues. CDR3 sequence (DNA): TGTGCCTGGAGTCATGGGGCCCTAAGCACAGATACGCAGTATTTT. Translation: CAWSHGALSTDTQYF.

Notes on this clonotype: A much larger clone lies one base from this, so it may be a read error. The chain uses TRBV4-1 and TRBJ2-2; 12 positions match TRBD2. With V trimmed by 11 bases and J by 5 bases, 15 bases remained unmatched. The CDR3 spans 17 residues. CDR1 and CDR2 from the germline V gene are MGHRA and YSYEKL. CDR3 coding DNA: TGCGCCTGCAAAAGGACTAGCGGGGATGCGCGGACCGGGGAGCTGTTTTTT. It codes for CACKRTSGDARTGELFF.

In its sample, this clonotype was seen many times. V and J are TRBV27 and TRBJ1-1, with a tentative D call TRBD1 (6 bases). V lost 5 bases and J 0 bases, leaving 13 bases between the germline ends. The CDR3 spans 15 residues. Per the germline V gene, CDR1 is MNHEY and CDR2 is SMNVEV (reference sequence). The CDR3 loop reads CASSTLQGLNTEAFF. The CDR3 coding sequence is TGTGCCAGCAGTACGCTCCAGGGGTTGAACACTGAAGCTTTCTTT.

In the case of this clonotype: A much larger clone lies a single base off, so this may be a read error. The genes are TRBV14 and TRBJ2-1, with TRBD2 matching over 9 bases. V was clipped by 11 bases and J by 7 bases; unmatched bases: 15. This CDR3 has 15 amino acids. Germline CDR1 SGHDN, CDR2 FVKESK. CDR3 residues: CAGATISGSMNEQFF. CDR3 nucleotide sequence: TGTGCCGGCGCCACTATTAGCGGGAGTATGAATGAGCAGTTCTTC.

This clonotype was counted many times. The J gene is TRBJ2-2, the V gene TRBV6-5; D gene unclear. Trimming took off 7 bases at V and 1 base at J, with 13 bases between the two ends. Per germline, CDR1 MNHEY and CDR2 SVGAGI. CDR3 length: 15 amino acids. DNA for the CDR3: TGTGCCAGCACTAAGGTTCCCAGGAACACCGGGGAGCTGTTTTTT. Translated, it gives CASTKVPRNTGELFF.

This clonotype was observed many times. J is TRBJ2-3 and V is TRBV6-6, with 10 bases aligning to TRBD2. After removal of 2 bases from V and 6 bases from J, the junction contained 5 bases not matched to a gene. The CDR3 is made up of 15 amino acids. CDR1 MNHNY and CDR2 SVGAGI come from the germline V gene (reference sequence). This chain's CDR3 is CASSYASGGGDTQYF. For the CDR3, the DNA is TGTGCCAGCAGTTACGCTAGCGGGGGAGGGGATACGCAGTATTTT.

This clonotype was picked up many times. The chain has TRBV18 and TRBJ2-3; D possibly corresponds to TRBD2 (6 bases). Germline V gives CDR1 KGHSH, CDR2 LQKENI. This CDR3 region has 15 residues. Trimming removed 3 bases at V and 1 base at J, with 11 bases between. CDR3 bases: TGTGCCAGCTCACCCCAGACTAGGCGCACAGATACGCAGTATTTT. As protein: CASSPQTRRTDTQYF.

This clonotype was found many times. The chain is built from TRBV19 and TRBJ1-5; D gene unclear. V was trimmed by 5 bases and J by 0 bases, leaving 11 bases between them. Germline V gene lookup returns CDR1 LNHDA and CDR2 SQIVND (reference sequence). The CDR3 sequence is 15 residues long. The CDR3 DNA sequence: TGTGCCAGTAGTCCTTCCCAGCATAGCAATCAGCCCCAGCATTTT. It is translated as CASSPSQHSNQPQHF.

This clonotype was picked up many times. V usage is TRBV27 and J usage is TRBJ2-3; 8 nucleotides line up with TRBD2. The germline V gene encodes CDR1 MNHEY and CDR2 SMNVEV (reference sequence). CDR3 size: 15 residues. With 3 bases clipped from V and 0 bases from J, the junction kept 2 bases outside the gene matches. This CDR3 reads CASSFIAGSTDTQYF. Written as DNA, the CDR3 is TGTGCCAGCAGTTTTATAGCGGGAAGCACAGATACGCAGTATTTT.